This T cell receptor (beta chain) emerged from a study of OX40 agonist ivuxolimab in advanced cancers. In the study overall: Enrollees could have had prior anti-PD-1, anti-PD-L1 or anti-CTLA-4 therapy, which more than 30% had received. Overall study results and limits: At doses 0.1 to 3.0 mg/kg, CD4+ and CD8+ clones expanded. Some nonresponders also had low normalized T-cell clonal expansion.

Comments on this clone: Its target is not known.

Profiling relied on immunoSEQ multiplex PCR, and the TCRdb table lists in-frame clones only, not all of them. The sample comprises under 95,000 clones, over 65% of which are singletons, and 2.5% to 3% rests with the top ten. From germline, CDR1 is MDHEN and CDR2 SYDVKM. V gave up 3 bases and J gave up 2 bases, with 10 bases separating them. This CDR3 spans 14 amino acids. Prior autoimmune disease or systemic immunosuppression barred patients. The TCR comes from an adult with an advanced solid tumor such as melanoma, head and neck, liver or kidney cancer. The sample consisted of CD4+ or CD8+ T cells sorted from blood, taken in a trial of the OX40 agonist ivuxolimab. The rearrangement uses TRBV28 and TRBJ1-1, with unresolved D. Here the CDR3 DNA reads TGTGCCAGCAGTTTTCCTCGGCCCAACACTGAAGCTTTCTTT. This encodes CASSFPRPNTEAFF.